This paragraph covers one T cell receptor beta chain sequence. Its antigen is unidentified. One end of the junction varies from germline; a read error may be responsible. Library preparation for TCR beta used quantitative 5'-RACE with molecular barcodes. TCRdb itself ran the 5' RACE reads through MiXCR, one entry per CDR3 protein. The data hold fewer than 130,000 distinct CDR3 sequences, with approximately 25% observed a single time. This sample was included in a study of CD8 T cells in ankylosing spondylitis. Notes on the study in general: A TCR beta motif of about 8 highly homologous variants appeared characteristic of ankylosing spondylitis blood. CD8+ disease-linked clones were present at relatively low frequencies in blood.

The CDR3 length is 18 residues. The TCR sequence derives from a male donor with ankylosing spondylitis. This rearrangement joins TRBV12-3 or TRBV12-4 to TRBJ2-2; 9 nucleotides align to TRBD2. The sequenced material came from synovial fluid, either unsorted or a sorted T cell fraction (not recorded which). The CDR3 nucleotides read TGTACCAGCAGTTTAAAGGTTAAAGCGGGAGGCTCCACCGGGGAGCTGTTTTTT. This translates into CTSSLKVKAGGSTGELFF.